This T cell receptor beta chain stems from a study of cytomegalovirus exposure and HLA in healthy donors. Findings and caveats of the study: TRBV6-2, TRBV6-3 and some other V segments were unresolvable in 87-base-pair reads. When the data were analyzed later, several of the most significant clusters appeared to be linked to common viral pathogens.

Notes on this clone: Antigen specificity is unknown.

Trimming removed 5 bases from V and 7 bases from J, with 9 bases in between. The CDR3 spans 12 residues. Germline V gene sequence: CDR1 SGHTA, CDR2 FQGNSA. PCR used 60 Vbeta primers and 13 Jbeta primers. TCRdb keeps only in-frame clones here, not all; method: immunoSEQ multiplex PCR. The table shows hundreds of thousands of clones, with roughly 84% occurring only once. This receptor was taken from a girl under 10 years old in good health and CMV-seronegative. The sequencing sample was made of PBMCs. The genes are TRBV7-2 and TRBJ2-1; D remains unclear. The CDR3 DNA sequence: TGTGCCAGCAGCCAAACCCAGAATGAGCAGTTCTTC. Amino acid sequence: CASSQTQNEQFF.